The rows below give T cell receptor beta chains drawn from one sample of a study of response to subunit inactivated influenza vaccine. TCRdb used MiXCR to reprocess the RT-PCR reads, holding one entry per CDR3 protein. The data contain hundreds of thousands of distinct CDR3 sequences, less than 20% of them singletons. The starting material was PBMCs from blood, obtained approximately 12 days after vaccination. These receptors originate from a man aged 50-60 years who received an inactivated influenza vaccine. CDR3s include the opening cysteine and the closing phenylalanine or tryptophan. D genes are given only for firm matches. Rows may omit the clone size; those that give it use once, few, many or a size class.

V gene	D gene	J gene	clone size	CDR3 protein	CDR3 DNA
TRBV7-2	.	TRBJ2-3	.	CAISLQDTQYF	TGTGCCATCAGCTTACAAGATACGCAGTATTTT
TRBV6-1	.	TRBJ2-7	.	CASSDAHLYEQYF	TGTGCCAGCAGTGACGCGCATCTCTACGAGCAGTACTTC
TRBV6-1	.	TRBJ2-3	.	CASSELYRAKDTQYF	TGTGCCAGCAGTGAATTGTACAGGGCGAAAGATACGCAGTATTTT
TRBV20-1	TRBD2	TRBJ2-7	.	CSARRASGSYEQYF	TGCAGTGCTCGCCGTGCTAGCGGGTCCTACGAGCAGTACTTC
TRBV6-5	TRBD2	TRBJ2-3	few	CASSYLGLSTDTQYF	TGTGCCAGCAGTTACTTGGGACTAAGCACAGATACGCAGTATTTT
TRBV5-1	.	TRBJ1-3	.	CASSLDGDPGNTIYF	TGCGCCAGCAGCTTAGACGGAGATCCTGGTAACACCATATATTTT
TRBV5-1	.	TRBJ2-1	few	CASKLSSLPSYNEQFF	TGCGCCAGCAAACTCTCGAGCCTTCCCTCCTACAATGAGCAGTTCTTC
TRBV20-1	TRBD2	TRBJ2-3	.	CSARDLGTSGGATQYF	TGCAGTGCTAGAGATCTCGGTACTAGCGGGGGGGCGACGCAGTATTTT
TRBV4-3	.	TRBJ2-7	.	CASSQGQGATIPYEQYF	TGCGCCAGCAGCCAAGGTCAGGGAGCGACTATACCCTACGAGCAGTACTTC
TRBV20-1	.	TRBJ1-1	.	CSAQTGNTEAFF	TGCAGTGCTCAGACAGGGAACACTGAAGCTTTCTTT